The 23 T cell receptor beta chains reported below all come from one sample, sequenced in a study of blood T cells in healthy people across ages. The second PCR ran about 6 to 11 cycles with a sample-barcoded 5' primer and J-beta primers. MiXCR, applied by TCRdb to the 5' RACE reads, yields one record per CDR3 protein. This sample has some 1,000,000 distinct CDR3 sequences, with 25% found just once. This sample was also put to use in a study of T cells of mothers and their children.

Sequencing was performed on blood. These receptors were collected from a girl aged 2 to 9 in good health.

This clonotype was observed many times. This chain connects TRBV7-3 to TRBJ1-1; 7 bases map to TRBD1. The J segment lost 2 bases and the V segment lost 6 bases, leaving 9 bases of the junction unmatched. Germline lookup yields CDR1 SGHTA and CDR2 FQGTGA. This CDR3 region has 15 residues. The CDR3 sequence: CASSKTGIPNTEAFF. CDR3 nucleotide sequence: TGTGCCAGCAGTAAGACAGGGATCCCTAACACTGAAGCTTTCTTT. Together with reference TRBV7-3 and TRBJ1-1, the CDR3 gives the full variable domain: GAGVSQTPSNKVTEKGKYVELRCDPISGHTALYWYRQSLGQGPEFLIYFQGTGAADDSGLPNDRFFAVRPEGSVSTLKIQRTERGDSAVYLCASSKTGIPNTEAFFGQGTRLTVV.

This clonotype was picked up a small number of times. V is TRBV15 and J is TRBJ2-5; no definite D call. In germline, CDR1 is LNHNV, CDR2 YYDKDF (reference sequence). This CDR3 contains 14 residues. V lost 1 base to trimming and J lost 1 base, with 7 bases between them. The CDR3, as DNA: TGTGCCACCAGCAGAGGTCGCTTCCAAGAGACCCAGTACTTC. As protein: CATSRGRFQETQYF.

This clonotype appeared a few times. This sequence joins TRBV2 and TRBJ1-2, with a possible D match to TRBD1 (5 bases). This CDR3 contains 15 residues. CDR1 is SNHLY and CDR2 is FYNNEI in the germline V gene. Trimming took 7 bases from V and 3 from J, leaving 18 bases between them. This CDR3 reads CASKDRGWVDYGYTF. The CDR3 bases are TGTGCCAGCAAAGACAGAGGTTGGGTTGACTATGGCTACACCTTC. The variable domain in full, completed from reference TRBV2 and TRBJ1-2, reads EPEVTQTPSHQVTQMGQEVILRCVPISNHLYFYWYRQILGQKVEFLVSFYNNEISEKSEIFDDQFSVERPDGSNFTLKIRSTKLEDSAMYFCASKDRGWVDYGYTFGSGTRLTVV.

The rearrangement joins TRBV18 to TRBJ1-3, with 7 bases lining up with TRBD1. From germline, CDR1 is KGHSH and CDR2 LQKENI. With 3 bases clipped from V and 0 bases from J, the junction kept 5 bases outside the gene matches. This CDR3 contains 16 residues. CDR3 in amino acids: CASSPLTGSSGNTIYF. CDR3 sequence (DNA): TGTGCCAGCTCACCGTTGACAGGGAGCTCTGGAAACACCATATATTTT.

At least ten counts were recorded for this clonotype. The chain is built from TRBV12-3 or TRBV12-4 and TRBJ2-1, with D possibly matching TRBD2 (5 bases). The V end lost 5 bases, the J end lost 10 bases, and 12 bases lay between the germline ends. CDR3 size: 12 residues. The CDR3 sequence: CASSEGGNEQFF. As DNA, the CDR3 is TGTGCCAGCAGTGAGGGTGGTAACGAGCAGTTCTTC.

V is TRBV4-1 and J is TRBJ2-4; D possibly corresponds to TRBD2 (5 bases). The CDR3 totals 16 residues. V was pared by 4 bases and J by 0 bases, with 13 bases between. Germline values: CDR1 MGHRA, CDR2 YSYEKL. Written as DNA, the CDR3 is TGCGCCAGCAGCCCCCTAGCACCTCTAGCCAAAAACATTCAGTACTTC. It yields the protein CASSPLAPLAKNIQYF.

The chain combines TRBV20-1 with TRBJ2-7, with 13 bases fitting TRBD2. Germline loops: CDR1 DFQATT, CDR2 SNEGSKA (reference sequence). J gave up 2 bases and V 6 bases, and 22 bases lay outside the gene matches. There are 20 residues in the CDR3. The CDR3 bases are TGCAGTGCGAGGTTTCTGTTAGGACTAGCGGGAGCCGGGATAGCCTACGAGCAGTACTTC. Protein sequence: CSARFLLGLAGAGIAYEQYF.

This clonotype was found a few times. The chain recombines TRBV25-1 with TRBJ1-1; D gene uncertain. The CDR3 has 14 residues. V was clipped by 1 base and J by 1 base, with 7 bases between them. Germline V gene data show CDR1 as MGHDK and CDR2 as SYGVNS. CDR3 region: CASSESRENTEAFF. CDR3 nucleotides: TGTGCCAGCAGTGAATCACGGGAGAACACTGAAGCTTTCTTT.

V and J are TRBV7-9 and TRBJ2-7; D ambiguous. The germline V gene has CDR1 SEHNR and CDR2 FQNEAQ (reference sequence). This CDR3 has 13 residues. V dropped 5 bases and J dropped 0 bases, with 8 bases sitting between them. CDR3 sequence reads: CASSAMASYEQYF. The CDR3, as DNA: TGTGCCAGCAGCGCTATGGCCTCCTACGAGCAGTACTTC.

The J gene is TRBJ2-7, the V gene TRBV3-1; 7 bases are shared with TRBD2. The J segment lost 2 bases and the V segment lost 2 bases, leaving 3 bases of the junction unmatched. The CDR3 has 14 amino acids. Germline CDR1 is LGHDT and CDR2 is YNNKEL (reference sequence). The chain's CDR3 is CASSQLSGTYEQYF. CDR3 nucleotides: TGTGCCAGCAGCCAACTCAGCGGGACCTACGAGCAGTACTTC.

The chain has TRBV6-1 and TRBJ1-1; D gene unclear. There are 12 residues in the CDR3. Germline loops: CDR1 MNHNS, CDR2 SASEGT. V dropped 7 bases and J dropped 0 bases, with 6 bases sitting between them. CDR3 amino acids: CASIELNTEAFF. In nucleotides, the CDR3 is TGTGCCAGCATAGAGCTGAACACTGAAGCTTTCTTT.

The chain links TRBV9 to TRBJ2-7; 11 bases fit TRBD2. The J call may be in error: the DNA end matches TRBJ2-1 better. This CDR3 has 17 amino acids. CDR1 is SGDLS, CDR2 YYNGEE, per germline. This CDR3 is CASSSHPTSGISNEQFF. CDR3 nucleotide sequence: TGTGCCAGCAGCTCACACCCGACTAGCGGGATAAGCAATGAGCAGTTCTTC.

On this clonotype: Since a much larger clone is just one base distant, this may be a read error. V usage is TRBV13 and J usage is TRBJ2-5, with TRBD1 as a possible D gene (6 bases). Germline-derived CDR1 and CDR2 are PRHDT and FYEKMQ (reference sequence). The germline V and J ends were trimmed by 5 bases and 11 bases, with 21 bases remaining between them. There are 14 residues in the CDR3. Here the CDR3 reads CASSPHRVGNEQYF. The CDR3 DNA is TGTGCCAGCAGCCCCCACAGGGTGGGTAATGAGCAGTACTTC.

This chain uses TRBV7-9 with TRBJ1-3; D remains unclear. The CDR3 consists of 14 residues. V dropped 7 bases and J dropped 0 bases, with 10 bases sitting between them. Germline V gives CDR1 SEHNR, CDR2 FQNEAQ (reference sequence). The CDR3 region is CASMPGDSGNTIYF. CDR3 in DNA: TGTGCCAGCATGCCCGGGGACTCTGGAAACACCATATATTTT.

The V call is TRBV12-3 or TRBV12-4, the J call TRBJ2-1; D assignment may be TRBD1 or TRBD2 (6 bases each). This CDR3 is 13 amino acids long. Trimming removed 6 bases at V and 9 bases at J, with 15 bases between. CDR3 DNA sequence: TGTGCCAGCAGACAGGGTGCGGGGAGTGAGCAGTTCTTC. Protein sequence: CASRQGAGSEQFF.

A few counts support this clonotype. The chain is built from TRBV3-1 and TRBJ2-5, with TRBD1 identical over 7 bases. Losses at the gene ends were 5 bases for V and 0 bases for J; bases not matched to a gene: 6. The CDR3 covers 15 residues. Germline loops: CDR1 LGHDT, CDR2 YNNKEL (reference sequence). The CDR3 reads CASSDADRYQETQYF. CDR3 sequence (DNA): TGTGCCAGCAGCGACGCGGACAGGTACCAAGAGACCCAGTACTTC.

Only a few counts were recorded for this clonotype. V is TRBV27 and J is TRBJ1-1; D uncertain. Germline-derived CDR1 and CDR2 are MNHEY and SMNVEV (reference sequence). The CDR3 consists of 13 residues. Trimming cost V 3 bases and J 9 bases, with 14 bases left between them. Written as DNA, the CDR3 is TGTGCCAGCAGTTTTGAAATGAATTCAAAAGCTTTCTTT. Amino acids: CASSFEMNSKAFF.

In this sample, this clonotype turned up a few times. The CDR3 nucleotides are TGTGCCAGCAGCAGAGCGGGAGCGATCTCCTACGAGCAGTACTTC. Protein: CASSRAGAISYEQYF. This rearrangement joins TRBV27 to TRBJ2-7, with TRBD2 identical over 8 bases. Germline CDR1 is MNHEY and CDR2 is SMNVEV (reference sequence). This CDR3 region has 15 residues. V trimming: 6 bases; J trimming: 0 bases; junction bases outside the gene matches: 7.

The chain combines TRBV5-1 with TRBJ2-3, with 7 positions matching TRBD2. The CDR3 totals 14 residues. With V trimmed by 7 bases and J by 2 bases, 7 bases remained unmatched. The germline CDR1 and CDR2 sequences are SGHRS and YFSETQ. CDR3 nucleotides: TGCGCCAGCCGTTCGAGGGACTACACAGATACGCAGTATTTT. Protein product: CASRSRDYTDTQYF.

This clonotype was detected once. The chain links TRBV5-1 to TRBJ2-5; 10 bases align to TRBD1. The CDR3 runs 14 residues. Looked up from germline, CDR1 is SGHRS and CDR2 is YFSETQ. Trimming at V came to 2 bases and at J to 11 bases, leaving 9 bases not matched to a gene. CDR3 residues: CASSFTGQGPQQYF. For the CDR3, the DNA is TGCGCCAGCAGCTTCACGGGACAGGGGCCACAGCAGTACTTC.

V and J are TRBV18 and TRBJ2-7; 8 nucleotides align to TRBD1. CDR3 length equals 16 residues. Germline trimming cut 1 base from V and 2 bases from J; bases unmatched to any gene: 7. The V gene's germline CDR1 is KGHSH and CDR2 LQKENI. The CDR3 DNA sequence: TGTGCCAGCTCACCACTCCCCGGGACAGGAACCTACGAGCAGTACTTC. It codes for CASSPLPGTGTYEQYF.

CDR3 residues: CASSPRLAGGINEQFF. DNA for the CDR3: TGTGCCAGCAGCCCCAGACTAGCGGGAGGCATCAATGAGCAGTTCTTC. This chain joins TRBV14 and TRBJ2-1; 13 bases are a match to TRBD2. Germline CDR1 and CDR2: SGHDN and FVKESK. Trimming removed 4 bases from V and 6 bases from J; junction bases left unmatched: 6. The CDR3 consists of 16 residues.

This chain joins TRBV25-1 and TRBJ2-1; a possible D gene is TRBD1 (6 bases). The J call is in doubt because the DNA end fits TRBJ2-7 better. Germline V gene data show CDR1 as MGHDK and CDR2 as SYGVNS. This CDR3 region has 14 residues. Here the CDR3 reads CASSVGAQTYEQYF. The DNA for the CDR3 is TGTGCCAGCAGTGTGGGGGCTCAAACCTACGAGCAGTACTTC.